This T cell receptor beta chain was observed in a study of T cells in Graves' hyperthyroidism and ophthalmopathy. Study information: Prior to any treatment, at the point of initial diagnosis, peripheral blood was collected.

Patients were aged 18 to 65, had disease duration under 2 months, and had newly diagnosed hyperthyroidism. Diagnosing involved the use of clinical symptoms, serum thyroxine and TRAb, thyroid ultrasound and orbital computed tomography. The PBMCs were sourced from fresh peripheral blood (around 9.9 ml). Regions amplified from RNA transcripts were the TCR beta CDR3 regions. With the HTBI primer set, the TCR CDR3 went through a first round of RT-PCR. TCRdb recomputed calls from the multiplex PCR reads with MiXCR, one row per CDR3 protein. Here the sample spans hundreds of thousands of distinct CDR3 sequences, over 15% being singletons. The CDR3 is made up of 14 amino acids. The germline V and J ends were trimmed by 0 bases and 3 bases, with 10 bases remaining between them. In germline, CDR1 is SGDLS, CDR2 YYNGEE. This clonotype was observed a few times.

J is TRBJ2-7 and V is TRBV9, with D possibly TRBD2 on 5 matching bases. Sequenced: blood. The receptor's source is a woman aged 45-65 years with Graves' hyperthyroidism that later progressed to Graves' ophthalmopathy. In DNA form, the CDR3 reads TGTGCCAGCAGCGTAGGATCGAGGGACTACGAGCAGTACTTC. Protein product: CASSVGSRDYEQYF.